This entry lists 27 T cell receptor beta chains sequenced from one sample in a study of brain T cells in children with intractable seizures. Method: immunoSEQ multiplex PCR; TCRdb's copy keeps in-frame clones and lacks some. The sample shows about 120,000 clones, around 94% of them seen only once. This material consisted of peripheral blood, taken at surgery. The receptors stem from a boy under two years old with hemimegalencephaly and intractable seizures.

The chain uses TRBV6-6 and TRBJ1-2; D is unclear. The V and J ends lost 3 bases and 8 bases respectively, with 19 bases between them. The length of the CDR3 is 15 residues. Germline V gene data show CDR1 as MNHNY and CDR2 as SVGAGI (reference sequence). This chain's CDR3 is CASSYVRTTRLGYTF. The CDR3 nucleotides are TGTGCCAGCAGTTATGTCCGCACGACAAGGCTGGGCTACACCTTC.

V usage is TRBV2 and J usage is TRBJ1-6; D call uncertain. The CDR3 runs to 16 residues. Germline V gives CDR1 SNHLY, CDR2 FYNNEI. Trimming left V 4 bases short and J 0 bases short, with 10 bases between. The CDR3 DNA follows: TGTGCCAGCAGTGTGAGGGAAAGCTCCTATAATTCACCCCTCCACTTT. It translates to CASSVRESSYNSPLHF. Full variable domain (missing parts from reference TRBV2 and TRBJ1-6): EPEVTQTPSHQVTQMGQEVILRCVPISNHLYFYWYRQILGQKVEFLVSFYNNEISEKSEIFDDQFSVERPDGSNFTLKIRSTKLEDSAMYFCASSVRESSYNSPLHFGNGTRLTVT.

On this clone: At one boundary the junction diverges from the germline segment, which might be a read error. The chain combines TRBV7-2 with TRBJ2-2; unclear D gene. CDR1 SGHTA and CDR2 FQGNSA come from the germline V gene. There are 12 residues in the CDR3. CDR3 loop: CASRLNPGELFF. The CDR3 bases are TGTGCCAGCAGATTGAACCCCGGGGAGCTGTTTTTT.

The gene calls are TRBV7-9 and TRBJ2-1; D is perhaps TRBD1 (5 bases). The CDR3 contains 15 residues. Per germline, CDR1 SEHNR and CDR2 FQNEAQ (reference sequence). The V gene lost 5 bases and the J gene lost 6 bases, with 17 bases spanning the gap. CDR3 sequence (DNA): TGTGCCAGCAGCCCCAACTCAGTAAGGGGCAATGAGCAGTTCTTC. As protein: CASSPNSVRGNEQFF. Combining the CDR3 with reference TRBV7-9 and TRBJ2-1 gives the whole variable domain DTGVSQNPRHKITKRGQNVTFRCDPISEHNRLYWYRQTLGQGPEFLTYFQNEAQLEKSRLLSDRFSAERPKGSFSTLEIQRTEQGDSAMYLCASSPNSVRGNEQFFGPGTRLTVL.

The chain employs TRBV15 and TRBJ2-5, with 10 bases that match TRBD2. The germline CDR1 and CDR2 sequences are LNHNV and YYDKDF (reference sequence). This CDR3 is built from 16 residues. V dropped 0 bases and J dropped 4; count of bases not matched to a gene: 5. The CDR3 loop reads CATSRDQERGGETQYF. The CDR3 nucleotides read TGTGCCACCAGCAGAGATCAGGAGCGGGGGGGAGAGACCCAGTACTTC.

The chain joins TRBV6-2 or TRBV6-3 to TRBJ1-1; no clear D. The CDR3 extends over 11 amino acids. The germline CDR1 and CDR2 sequences are MNHEY and SVGEGT. Trimming shortened V by 6 bases and J by 7 bases, and 9 bases separated the two germline ends. Here the CDR3 reads CASSRSYEAFF. The CDR3 nucleotides are TGTGCCAGCAGCCGCAGCTATGAAGCTTTCTTT.

The rearrangement links TRBV27 to TRBJ1-2; D uncertain. The germline V and J ends were trimmed by 3 bases and 6 bases, with 8 bases remaining between them. This CDR3 region has 12 residues. The germline gives CDR1 MNHEY, CDR2 SMNVEV (reference sequence). CDR3 DNA sequence: TGTGCCAGCAGTTTGGCGGGAAATGGCTACACCTTC. Amino acid sequence: CASSLAGNGYTF.

The chain couples TRBV5-8 to TRBJ2-7, with 11 nucleotides matching TRBD1. Germline CDR1 reads SGHTS; CDR2 reads YDEGEE. This CDR3 is 15 amino acids long. Trimming took 4 bases from V and 3 from J; bases not matched to a gene: 6. The DNA for the CDR3 is TGTGCCAGCAGCGTCGGGACAGGGGGTTTCTACGAGCAGTACTTC. It yields the protein CASSVGTGGFYEQYF.

This clone was detected only a few times. This chain links TRBV9 with TRBJ1-5, with D perhaps matching TRBD1 (5 bases). V lost 0 bases and J lost 1, with 5 bases in between. Looked up from germline, CDR1 is SGDLS and CDR2 is YYNGEE. The CDR3 loop spans 14 amino acids. Here the CDR3 DNA reads TGTGCCAGCAGCGTAGGGGACAGCAATCAGCCCCAGCATTTT. This codes for CASSVGDSNQPQHF.

The chain couples TRBV7-3 to TRBJ2-3; D is unresolved. Germline V gene data show CDR1 as SGHTA and CDR2 as FQGTGA. Trimming pared 2 bases from V and 6 bases from J, leaving 12 bases between. This CDR3 is built from 14 residues. CDR3 loop: CASSLGPGPDTQYF. The CDR3 DNA follows: TGTGCCAGCAGCTTAGGACCCGGGCCGGATACGCAGTATTTT.

The chain is built from TRBV9 and TRBJ1-2; TRBD1 matches at 9 bases. From germline, CDR1 is SGDLS and CDR2 YYNGEE. The ends lost 5 bases at V and 6 bases at J; junction bases unmatched: 5. The CDR3 contains 13 residues. CDR3 coding DNA: TGTGCCAGCAGAGCAACAGGGGGCAATGGCTACACCTTC. Protein: CASRATGGNGYTF.

The chain uses TRBV4-3 and TRBJ2-5; D gene uncertain. Trimming took 0 bases from V and 7 from J, leaving 12 bases between them. CDR3 length equals 14 residues. From germline, CDR1 is LGHNA and CDR2 YSLEER. The CDR3 loop reads CASSQDARDGTQYF. The CDR3 coding sequence is TGCGCCAGCAGCCAAGATGCCCGCGATGGGACCCAGTACTTC.

This clone came up once. The V gene is TRBV27, the J gene TRBJ1-1; D possibly corresponds to TRBD1 (5 bases). Per germline, CDR1 MNHEY and CDR2 SMNVEV (reference sequence). The V end was cut by 2 bases, the J end by 8 bases, with 15 bases between. The CDR3 covers 14 residues. CDR3 protein: CASSLGPGTDEAFF. In DNA, the CDR3 is TGTGCCAGCAGTTTAGGTCCCGGGACGGACGAAGCTTTCTTT.

This clone was seen just once. The chain joins TRBV5-1 to TRBJ1-1; D is unresolved. The CDR3 is 15 residues long. The V end was cut by 1 base, the J end by 4 bases, with 14 bases between. The germline CDR1 and CDR2 sequences are SGHRS and YFSETQ. The DNA of the CDR3 is TGCGCCAGCAGCTTGCGCCCCAGGCCGGGCACTGAAGCTTTCTTT. Translating it yields CASSLRPRPGTEAFF.

This clone was recorded only once. The genes are TRBV19 and TRBJ2-4, with TRBD1 identical over 7 bases. Trimming cost V 5 bases and J 0 bases; bases outside gene matches: 7. The germline V gene encodes CDR1 LNHDA and CDR2 SQIVND (reference sequence). CDR3 length: 16 residues. The CDR3: CASSPSDRLAKNIQYF. For the CDR3, the DNA is TGTGCCAGTAGTCCCTCGGACAGGTTAGCCAAAAACATTCAGTACTTC.

This chain uses TRBV4-2 with TRBJ2-1, with 7 bases aligning to TRBD2. Germline assignment: CDR1 LGHNA and CDR2 YNFKEQ. The CDR3 consists of 14 residues. V dropped 2 bases and J dropped 5; count of bases not matched to a gene: 3. CDR3 DNA sequence: TGTGCCAGCAGCCAACGGACTAGTAACAATGAGCAGTTCTTC. Amino acids: CASSQRTSNNEQFF.

This clone came up once. This chain uses TRBV12-3 or TRBV12-4 with TRBJ1-5; no clear D gene. CDR3 length: 13 residues. The V gene lost 6 bases and the J gene lost 1 base, with 7 bases spanning the gap. Here the CDR3 reads CASRSISNQPQHF. CDR3 coding DNA: TGTGCCAGCAGGTCAATAAGCAATCAGCCCCAGCATTTT.

Here the CDR3 reads CASSPTGTPETQYF. CDR3 coding DNA: TGTGCCAGCAGCCCGACAGGGACCCCCGAGACCCAGTACTTC. The chain uses TRBV11-3 and TRBJ2-5; TRBD1 agrees at 7 bases. This CDR3 is built from 14 residues. J lost 5 bases, V lost 5 bases, and 8 bases had no gene match. The germline gives CDR1 SGHNT, CDR2 YENEEA.

V is TRBV12-1 and J is TRBJ2-7; no DNA check was done on the table's D call, TRBD1. TRBV12-1 is a pseudogene. CDR3 length: 14 residues. The CDR3 nucleotides read TGTGCCAGCAGCCAGACAGGGGACTCCTACGAGCAGTACTTC. Translation gives CASSQTGDSYEQYF.

CDR3 in DNA: TGTGCCAGCAGCTTGGCGGGGGGCCTCGAGACCCAGTACTTC. Translated, it gives CASSLAGGLETQYF. The chain is built from TRBV5-4 and TRBJ2-5; D might be TRBD2 (7 bases). V lost 0 bases, J lost 5 bases, and 11 bases lay in between. Germline CDR1 SGHNT, CDR2 YYREEE (reference sequence). This CDR3 has 14 residues.

This rearrangement joins TRBV20-1 to TRBJ2-7, with D uncertain. Between the trimmed V and J ends, which lost 3 bases and 7 bases, there was a span of 10 bases. The CDR3 length is 11 residues. Germline assignment: CDR1 DFQATT and CDR2 SNEGSKA (reference sequence). CDR3 bases: TGCAGTGCTAGGGTGGTTATGGAGCAGTACTTC. Residues: CSARVVMEQYF.

For the CDR3, the DNA is TGTGCCAGCAGTAGAGGCGAGCAGTACTTC. Amino acids: CASSRGEQYF. This chain joins TRBV28 and TRBJ2-7; no clear D. Trimming stripped 5 bases from V and 6 bases from J, with 5 bases between. Germline V gene lookup returns CDR1 MDHEN and CDR2 SYDVKM. The CDR3 length is 10 residues.

The chain links TRBV18 to TRBJ2-7; the match to TRBD1 covers 10 bases. V lost 3 bases and J lost 3; bases outside the gene matches: 5. CDR1 KGHSH and CDR2 LQKENI come from the germline V gene. This CDR3 comprises 15 residues. In nucleotides, the CDR3 is TGTGCCAGCTCACCGCGACAGGGGGCCAGCTACGAGCAGTACTTC. This codes for CASSPRQGASYEQYF. The full variable domain, rest sourced from reference TRBV18 and TRBJ2-7, is NAGVMQNPRHLVRRRGQEARLRCSPMKGHSHVYWYRQLPEEGLKFMVYLQKENIIDESGMPKERFSAEFPKEGPSILRIQQVVRGDSAAYFCASSPRQGASYEQYFGPGTRLTVT.

The CDR3 nucleotides are TGCGCCAGCAGCCAAGAGACAGGGGGTAGGGAGCTGTTTTTT. Residues: CASSQETGGRELFF. The V and J genes are TRBV5-1 and TRBJ2-2; TRBD1 matches 9 bases. Germline V gives CDR1 SGHRS, CDR2 YFSETQ. The junction had 7 bases not matched to a gene; V was cut back by 4 bases and J by 9 bases. This CDR3 region has 14 residues.

This clone was seen only once. This rearrangement joins TRBV19 to TRBJ2-7; 9 positions match TRBD1. CDR3 length: 14 residues. Germline V gives CDR1 LNHDA, CDR2 SQIVND (reference sequence). V was pared by 6 bases and J by 2 bases, with 5 bases of the junction left unmatched. The CDR3: CASSIGTGTYEQYF. CDR3 DNA sequence: TGTGCCAGTAGCATCGGGACAGGGACCTACGAGCAGTACTTC.

The rearrangement joins TRBV3-1 (or the pseudogene TRBV3-2) to TRBJ2-1; 8 bases match TRBD2. The CDR3 has 13 amino acids. The V gene end was trimmed by 6 bases and the J gene end by 8 bases; junction bases not matched to a gene: 6. Per the germline V gene, CDR1 is LGHDT and CDR2 is YNNKEL (reference sequence). CDR3 sequence reads: CASRTAGVDEQFF. In nucleotides, the CDR3 is TGTGCCAGCAGAACAGCGGGAGTAGATGAGCAGTTCTTC.

The V call is TRBV7-9, the J call TRBJ2-3, with D hard to call. The CDR3 sequence is 17 residues long. V lost 3 bases, J lost 0 bases, and 16 bases lay in between. Germline V gene lookup returns CDR1 SEHNR and CDR2 FQNEAQ (reference sequence). CDR3: CASSFTGYRTSTDTQYF. DNA for the CDR3: TGTGCCAGCAGCTTTACCGGATACAGAACTAGCACAGATACGCAGTATTTT.